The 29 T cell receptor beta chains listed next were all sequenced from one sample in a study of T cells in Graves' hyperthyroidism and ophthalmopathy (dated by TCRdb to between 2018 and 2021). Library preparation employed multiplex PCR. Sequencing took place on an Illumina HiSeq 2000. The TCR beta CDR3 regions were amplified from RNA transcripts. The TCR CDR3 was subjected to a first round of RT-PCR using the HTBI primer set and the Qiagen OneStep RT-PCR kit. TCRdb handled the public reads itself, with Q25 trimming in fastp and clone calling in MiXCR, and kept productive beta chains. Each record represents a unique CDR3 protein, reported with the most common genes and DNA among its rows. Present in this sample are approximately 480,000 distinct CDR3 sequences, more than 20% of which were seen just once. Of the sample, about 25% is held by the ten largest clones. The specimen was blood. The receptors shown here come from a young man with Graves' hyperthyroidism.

CDR3 protein: CASSSGQGANEAFF. CDR3 bases: TGTGCCAGCAGTTCCGGACAGGGGGCTAATGAAGCTTTCTTT. The genes are TRBV28 and TRBJ1-1; 11 bases map to TRBD1. This CDR3 contains 14 residues. Germline-derived CDR1 and CDR2 are MDHEN and SYDVKM. Losses at the gene ends were 4 bases for V and 7 bases for J; bases not matched to a gene: 5. The entire variable domain, with the rest obtained from reference TRBV28 and TRBJ1-1, is as follows: DVKVTQSSRYLVKRTGEKVFLECVQDMDHENMFWYRQDPGLGLRLIYFSYDVKMKEKGDIPEGYSVSREKKERFSLILESASTNQTSMYLCASSSGQGANEAFFGQGTRLTVV.

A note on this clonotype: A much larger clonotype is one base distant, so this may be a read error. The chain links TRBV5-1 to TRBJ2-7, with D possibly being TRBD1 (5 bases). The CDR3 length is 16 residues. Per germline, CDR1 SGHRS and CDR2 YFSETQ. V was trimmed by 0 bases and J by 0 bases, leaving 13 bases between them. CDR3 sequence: CASSLGAGLASYEQYF. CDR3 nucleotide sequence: TGCGCCAGCAGCTTGGGGGCAGGGTTAGCCTCCTACGAGCAGTACTTC.

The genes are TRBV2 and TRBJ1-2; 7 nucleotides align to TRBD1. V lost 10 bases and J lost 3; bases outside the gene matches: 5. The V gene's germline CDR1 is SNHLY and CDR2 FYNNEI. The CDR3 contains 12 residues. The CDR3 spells CATSGTDYGYTF. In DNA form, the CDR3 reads TGTGCCACCTCCGGGACAGACTATGGCTACACCTTC.

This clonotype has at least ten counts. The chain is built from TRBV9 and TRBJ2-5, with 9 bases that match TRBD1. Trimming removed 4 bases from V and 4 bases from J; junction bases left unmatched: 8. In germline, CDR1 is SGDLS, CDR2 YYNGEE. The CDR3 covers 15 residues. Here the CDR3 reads CASSSTGTGLETQYF. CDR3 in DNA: TGTGCCAGCAGCTCGACCGGGACAGGGTTAGAGACCCAGTACTTC.

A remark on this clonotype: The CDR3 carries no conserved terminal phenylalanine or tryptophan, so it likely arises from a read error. The CDR3 bases are TGCGCCAGCAGATCGGATCCCTTTAACGGCTACACCTAC. The encoded protein is CASRSDPFNGYTY. V gene TRBV5-1 combines with J gene TRBJ1-2; no clear D. Trimming took off 5 bases at V and 8 bases at J, with 16 bases between the two ends. Per germline, CDR1 SGHRS and CDR2 YFSETQ. CDR3 length: 13 residues.

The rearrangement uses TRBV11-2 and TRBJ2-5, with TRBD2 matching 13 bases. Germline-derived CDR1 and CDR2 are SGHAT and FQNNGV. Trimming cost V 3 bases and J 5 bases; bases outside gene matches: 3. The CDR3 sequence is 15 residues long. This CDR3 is CASSFGTSGKETQYF. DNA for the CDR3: TGTGCCAGCAGCTTCGGGACTAGCGGGAAGGAGACCCAGTACTTC. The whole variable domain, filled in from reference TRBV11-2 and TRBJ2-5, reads EAGVAQSPRYKIIEKRQSVAFWCNPISGHATLYWYQQILGQGPKLLIQFQNNGVVDDSQLPKDRFSAERLKGVDSTLKIQPAKLEDSAVYLCASSFGTSGKETQYFGPGTRLLVL.

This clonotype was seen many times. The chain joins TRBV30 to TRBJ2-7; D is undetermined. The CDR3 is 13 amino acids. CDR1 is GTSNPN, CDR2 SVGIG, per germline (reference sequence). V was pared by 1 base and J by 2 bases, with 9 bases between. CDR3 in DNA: TGTGCCTGGAGTGCCCTCCCAGCCTACGAGCAGTACTTC. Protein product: CAWSALPAYEQYF.

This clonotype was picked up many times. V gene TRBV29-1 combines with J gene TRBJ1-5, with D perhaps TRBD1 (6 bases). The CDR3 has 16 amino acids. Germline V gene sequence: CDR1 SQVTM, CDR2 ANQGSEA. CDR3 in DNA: TGCAGAAAAGCCGAGGCCAATCGGGGGGCACATCAGCCCCAGCATTTT. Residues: CRKAEANRGAHQPQHF.

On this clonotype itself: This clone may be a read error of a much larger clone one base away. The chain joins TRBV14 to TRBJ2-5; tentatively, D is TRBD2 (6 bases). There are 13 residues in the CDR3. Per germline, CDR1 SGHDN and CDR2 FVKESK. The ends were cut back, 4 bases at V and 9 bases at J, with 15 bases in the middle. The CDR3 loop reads CASSPSASGAQYF. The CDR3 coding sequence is TGTGCCAGCAGCCCGAGCGCTTCGGGGGCCCAGTACTTC.

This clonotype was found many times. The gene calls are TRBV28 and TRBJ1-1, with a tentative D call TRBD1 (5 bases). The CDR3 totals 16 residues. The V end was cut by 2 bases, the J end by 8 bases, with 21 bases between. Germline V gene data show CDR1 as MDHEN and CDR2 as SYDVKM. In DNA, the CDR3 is TGTGCCAGCAGTTTACCTTCCGGGGACCCATTGGCCGAAGCTTTCTTT. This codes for CASSLPSGDPLAEAFF.

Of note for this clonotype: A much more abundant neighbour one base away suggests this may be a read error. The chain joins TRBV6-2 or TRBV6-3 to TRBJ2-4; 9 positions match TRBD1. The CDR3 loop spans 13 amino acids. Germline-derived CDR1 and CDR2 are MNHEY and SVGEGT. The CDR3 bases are TGTGCCAGCAGTTACCGGGACAGGGACATTAAGTACTTC. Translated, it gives CASSYRDRDIKYF.

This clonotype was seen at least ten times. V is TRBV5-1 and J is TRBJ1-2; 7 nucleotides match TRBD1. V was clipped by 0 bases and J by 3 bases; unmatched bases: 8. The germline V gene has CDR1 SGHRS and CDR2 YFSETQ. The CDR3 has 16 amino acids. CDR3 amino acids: CASSLAEGGYDYGYTF. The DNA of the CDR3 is TGCGCCAGCAGCTTGGCCGAAGGGGGCTATGACTATGGCTACACCTTC.

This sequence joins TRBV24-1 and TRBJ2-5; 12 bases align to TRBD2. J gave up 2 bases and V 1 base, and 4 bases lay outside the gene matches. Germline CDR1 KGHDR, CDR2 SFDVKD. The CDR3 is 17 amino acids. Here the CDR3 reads CATSDFASGGGQETQYF. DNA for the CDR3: TGTGCCACCAGTGATTTTGCTAGCGGGGGGGGACAAGAGACCCAGTACTTC.

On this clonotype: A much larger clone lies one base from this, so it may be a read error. The CDR3 here is CASSPTRGAYNGELFF. The CDR3, as DNA: TGTGCCAGCAGTCCTACCAGGGGGGCTTATAACGGGGAGCTGTTTTTT. This chain connects TRBV7-8 to TRBJ2-2; D possibly corresponds to TRBD1 (7 bases). V lost 6 bases to trimming and J lost 7 bases, with 21 bases between them. Germline CDR1 and CDR2: SGHVS and FQNEAQ. CDR3 length: 16 residues.

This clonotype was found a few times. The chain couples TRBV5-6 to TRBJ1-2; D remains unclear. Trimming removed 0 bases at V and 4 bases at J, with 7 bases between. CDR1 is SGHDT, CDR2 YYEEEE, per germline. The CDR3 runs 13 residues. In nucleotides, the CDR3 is TGTGCCAGCAGCTTGGACAGTACCTATGGCTACACCTTC. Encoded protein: CASSLDSTYGYTF.

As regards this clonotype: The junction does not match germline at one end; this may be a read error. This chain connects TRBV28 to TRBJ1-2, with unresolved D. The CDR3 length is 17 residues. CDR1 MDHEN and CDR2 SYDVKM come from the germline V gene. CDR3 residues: CASSPPRSLRFSYGFTF. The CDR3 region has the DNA TGTGCCAGCAGTCCTCCCCGATCCCTTAGGTTCTCCTATGGCTTCACCTTC.

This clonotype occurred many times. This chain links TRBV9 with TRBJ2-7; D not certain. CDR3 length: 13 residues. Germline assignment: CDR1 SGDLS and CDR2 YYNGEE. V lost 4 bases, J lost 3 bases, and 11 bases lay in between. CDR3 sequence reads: CASSPTANYEQYF. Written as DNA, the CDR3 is TGTGCCAGCAGCCCGACTGCCAACTACGAGCAGTACTTC.

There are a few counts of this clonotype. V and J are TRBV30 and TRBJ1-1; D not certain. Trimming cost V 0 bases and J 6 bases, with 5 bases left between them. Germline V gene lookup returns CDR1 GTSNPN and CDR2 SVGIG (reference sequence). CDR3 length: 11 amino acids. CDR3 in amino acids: CAWSVKSEAFF. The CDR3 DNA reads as TGTGCCTGGAGTGTAAAGTCTGAAGCTTTCTTT.

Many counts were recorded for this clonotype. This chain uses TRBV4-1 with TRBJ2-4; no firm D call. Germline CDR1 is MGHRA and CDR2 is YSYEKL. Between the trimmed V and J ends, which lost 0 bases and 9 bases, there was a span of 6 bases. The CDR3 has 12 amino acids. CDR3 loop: CASSQDMGIQYF. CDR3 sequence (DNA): TGCGCCAGCAGCCAAGATATGGGCATTCAGTACTTC.

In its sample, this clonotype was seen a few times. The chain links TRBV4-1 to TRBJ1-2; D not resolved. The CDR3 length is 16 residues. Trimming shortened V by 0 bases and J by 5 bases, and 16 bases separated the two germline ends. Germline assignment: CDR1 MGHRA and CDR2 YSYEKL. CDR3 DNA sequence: TGCGCCAGCAGCCAAGAATGGGCGGAGGTGGTGTATGGCTACACCTTC. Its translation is CASSQEWAEVVYGYTF.

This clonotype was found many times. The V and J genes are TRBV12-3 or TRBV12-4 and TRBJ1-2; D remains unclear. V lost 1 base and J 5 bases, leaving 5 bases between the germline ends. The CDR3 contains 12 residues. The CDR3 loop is CASSLGRYGYTF. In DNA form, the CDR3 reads TGTGCCAGCAGTTTAGGCCGTTATGGCTACACCTTC.

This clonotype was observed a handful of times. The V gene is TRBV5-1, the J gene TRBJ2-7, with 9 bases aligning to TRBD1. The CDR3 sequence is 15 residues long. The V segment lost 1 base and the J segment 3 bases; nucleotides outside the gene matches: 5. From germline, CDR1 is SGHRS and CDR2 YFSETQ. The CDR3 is CASSLRGQGVYEQYF. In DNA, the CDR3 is TGCGCCAGCAGCTTGCGGGGACAGGGAGTCTACGAGCAGTACTTC.

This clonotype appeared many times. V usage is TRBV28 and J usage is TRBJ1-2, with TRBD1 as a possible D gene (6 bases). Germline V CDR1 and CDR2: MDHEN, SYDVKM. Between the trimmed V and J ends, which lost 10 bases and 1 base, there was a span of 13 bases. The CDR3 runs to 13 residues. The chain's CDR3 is CATDRSYNYGYTF. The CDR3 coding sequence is TGTGCCACCGACAGGTCCTATAACTATGGCTACACCTTC.

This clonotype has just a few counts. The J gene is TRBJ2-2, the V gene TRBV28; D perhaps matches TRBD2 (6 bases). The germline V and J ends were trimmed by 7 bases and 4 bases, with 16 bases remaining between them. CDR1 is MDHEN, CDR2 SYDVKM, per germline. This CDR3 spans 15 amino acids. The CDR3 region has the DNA TGTGCCAGCACCTCCGGGGGTATGGGCACCGGGGAGCTGTTTTTT. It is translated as CASTSGGMGTGELFF.

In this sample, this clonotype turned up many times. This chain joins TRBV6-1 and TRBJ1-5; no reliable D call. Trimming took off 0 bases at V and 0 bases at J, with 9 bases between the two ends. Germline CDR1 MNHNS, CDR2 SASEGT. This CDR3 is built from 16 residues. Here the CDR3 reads CASSEAYGYSNQPQHF. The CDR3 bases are TGTGCCAGCAGTGAAGCATACGGGTATAGCAATCAGCCCCAGCATTTT.

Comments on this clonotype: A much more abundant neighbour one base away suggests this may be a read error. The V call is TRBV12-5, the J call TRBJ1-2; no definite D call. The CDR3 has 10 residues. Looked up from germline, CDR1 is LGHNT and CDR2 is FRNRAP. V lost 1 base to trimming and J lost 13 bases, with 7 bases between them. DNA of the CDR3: TGTGCTAGTGGTTTGGGGCCCTTCACCTTC. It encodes CASGLGPFTF.

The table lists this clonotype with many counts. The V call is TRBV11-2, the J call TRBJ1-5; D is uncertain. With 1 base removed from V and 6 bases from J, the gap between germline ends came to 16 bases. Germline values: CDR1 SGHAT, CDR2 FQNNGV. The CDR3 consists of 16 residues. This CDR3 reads CASSLVGREEGQPQHF. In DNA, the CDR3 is TGTGCCAGCAGCTTAGTCGGGAGGGAAGAAGGTCAGCCCCAGCATTTT.

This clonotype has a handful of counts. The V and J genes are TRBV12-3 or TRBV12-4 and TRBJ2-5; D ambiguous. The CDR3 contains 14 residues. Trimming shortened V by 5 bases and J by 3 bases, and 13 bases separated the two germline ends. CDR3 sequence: CASSVYTQKETQYF. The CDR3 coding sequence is TGTGCCAGCAGTGTTTATACTCAGAAAGAGACCCAGTACTTC.

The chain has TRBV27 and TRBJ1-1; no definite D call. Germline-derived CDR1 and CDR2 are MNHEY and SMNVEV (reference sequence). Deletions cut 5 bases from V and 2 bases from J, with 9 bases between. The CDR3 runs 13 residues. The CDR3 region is CASSMRENTEAFF. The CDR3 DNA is TGTGCCAGCAGTATGCGGGAAAACACTGAAGCTTTCTTT.